This record covers a single T cell receptor beta chain. Here immunoSEQ multiplex PCR was the method, and the copy in TCRdb shows in-frame clones only, minus some. In the table there are tens of thousands of clones, roughly 90% of which are singletons. This CDR3 contains 15 residues. V shed 3 bases and J shed 6 bases, with 15 bases lying between them. Germline V lookup: CDR1 KGHSH, CDR2 LQKENI. The entry originates in a study of blood T cell repertoires in COVID-19. Study context: The cDNA or gDNA used as material had been derived from T cells, B-cell-depleted T cells, or PBMCs.

This receptor was identified in a man aged 60 to 75 with active COVID-19. Specimen: peripheral blood. This sequence joins TRBV18 and TRBJ2-1; a weak D match, TRBD1 (5 bases). The CDR3 loop is CASSPTAGIGNEQFF. The CDR3 coding sequence is TGTGCCAGCTCACCGACGGCAGGGATAGGCAATGAGCAGTTCTTC.